The T cell receptor beta chain described here comes from a study of cytomegalovirus exposure and HLA in healthy donors. The table lists this clone with a few counts. What it recognizes is unknown. Germline loops: CDR1 LGHNA, CDR2 YNFKEQ. CDR3 length: 19 residues. J lost 3 bases, V lost 0 bases, and 11 bases had no gene match. A multiplex PCR was run with 60 Vbeta primers and 13 Jbeta primers. Repertoires were generated with immunoSEQ multiplex PCR, while TCRdb's copy carries only in-frame clones and drops some. Counted here are approximately 180,000 clones, roughly 79% occurring once; the ten biggest clones make up 4.9%. Study-wide points: Rates of TCR association differed by HLA locus in a later analysis, with DRB1 highest and HLA-C lowest. In a later analysis, V- and J-gene trimming of beta chains associated with a DCLRE1C missense variant, replicated independently. Most likely, a cluster of highly shared sequence variants arose as a sequencing artifact. The availability of immune exposure information extended only to CMV serostatus.

This receptor was taken from a woman aged 18-35 years in good health and CMV-seropositive. Material: PBMCs. V gene TRBV4-2 combines with J gene TRBJ1-5; 10 nucleotides match TRBD1. The CDR3 DNA reads TGTGCCAGCAGCCAAGAAGGGGACAGGGGATTCGGTAACAATCAGCCCCAGCATTTT. Amino acid sequence: CASSQEGDRGFGNNQPQHF.